This TCR beta chain stems from a study of blood T cell repertoires in COVID-19. Data came from immunoSEQ multiplex PCR; TCRdb stores just in-frame clones and leaves some out. The profile covers about 75,000 clones, with 75% to 85% appearing a single time and around 20% taken by the ten largest. The receptor was isolated from a woman between 50 and 59 years old with acute or convalescent COVID-19. Sequenced material: peripheral blood.

The chain's CDR3 is CASSLWFGGNSPLHF. In DNA, the CDR3 is TGTGCCAGCAGCCTCTGGTTCGGTGGTAATTCACCCCTCCACTTT. The V and J genes are TRBV5-5 and TRBJ1-6; no reliable D call. Germline V lookup: CDR1 SGHKS, CDR2 YYEKEE (reference sequence). The CDR3 sequence is 15 residues long. Trimming removed 4 bases at V and 6 bases at J, with 14 bases between.